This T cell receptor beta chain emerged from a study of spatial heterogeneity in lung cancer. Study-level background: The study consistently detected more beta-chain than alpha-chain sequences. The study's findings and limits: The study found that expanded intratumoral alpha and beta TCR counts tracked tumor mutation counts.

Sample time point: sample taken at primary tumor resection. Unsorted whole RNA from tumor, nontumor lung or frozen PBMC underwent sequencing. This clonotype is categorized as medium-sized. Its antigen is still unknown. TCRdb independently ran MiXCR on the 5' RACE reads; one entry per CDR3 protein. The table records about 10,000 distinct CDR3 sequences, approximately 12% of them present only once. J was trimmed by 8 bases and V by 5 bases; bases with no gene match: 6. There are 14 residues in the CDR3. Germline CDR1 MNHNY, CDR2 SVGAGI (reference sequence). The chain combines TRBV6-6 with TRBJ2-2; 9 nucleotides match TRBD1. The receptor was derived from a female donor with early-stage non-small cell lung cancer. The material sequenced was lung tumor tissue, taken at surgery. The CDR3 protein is CASSRGQGTGELFF. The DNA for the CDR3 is TGTGCCAGCAGTCGAGGACAGGGGACTGGGGAGCTGTTTTTT.